This T cell receptor beta chain was documented in a study of blood T cell repertoires in COVID-19. Turning to the study itself: The analysed material was cDNA or gDNA that came from T cells, B-cell-depleted T cells, or PBMCs.

Only in-frame clones appear in the TCRdb table, and some are missing; sequencing was by immunoSEQ multiplex PCR. The table lists 250,000 to 350,000 clones, under 90% of them singletons. CDR3 size: 13 residues. Per germline, CDR1 MRHNA and CDR2 SNTAGT. V lost 9 bases to trimming and J lost 0 bases, with 8 bases between them. The V and J genes are TRBV6-4 and TRBJ2-2; weak D call: TRBD2 (5 bases). This sequence originates from a woman in her late teens or twenties who had recovered from COVID-19. Sequencing used PBMCs or T cells enriched from blood (not recorded which). The CDR3 loop is CASSASNTGELFF. The CDR3 nucleotides are TGTGCCAGTAGCGCCTCGAACACCGGGGAGCTGTTTTTT.